The 2 T cell receptor beta chains below come from one sample, sequenced in a study of graft-versus-host responses after intestinal transplantation (dated by TCRdb to about 2021). The receptor library was made with the immunoSEQ multiplex PCR assay. TCRdb mirrors the immuneACCESS table, restricted to in-frame sequences. Some clones are absent from its copies; in checked studies, under half trace to an unresolved V gene, and the reason for the others is unknown. Present in this sample are under 150,000 clones, 85% to 95% of which were seen just once. The leading ten clones occupy about 0.16% of the sample. Explained via the paper, the time point label denotes: cells obtained before transplantation from donor or recipient. The antigens of these receptors remain unknown. Sample: unstimulated CD4+ T cells sorted from spleen or lymph node cells, taken before intestinal transplant. These receptors all stem from a human donor who received an intestinal transplant.

The chain joins TRBV15 to TRBJ1-2; 9 bases agree with TRBD1. The CDR3 totals 13 residues. V lost 7 bases to trimming and J lost 8 bases; unmatched junction nucleotides: 8. Germline assignment: CDR1 LNHNV and CDR2 YYDKDF (reference sequence). The CDR3 sequence: CATTAGTGYGYTF. CDR3 bases: TGTGCCACCACTGCCGGGACAGGGTACGGCTACACCTTC.

V gene TRBV30 combines with J gene TRBJ2-3; D might be TRBD1 or TRBD2, each matching 5 bases. Germline loops: CDR1 GTSNPN, CDR2 SVGIG (reference sequence). The CDR3 is made up of 14 amino acids. V shed 5 bases and J shed 0 bases, with 12 bases lying between them. The CDR3 loop reads CAWGGRTSTDTQYF. As DNA, the CDR3 is TGTGCCTGGGGGGGAAGGACTAGCACAGATACGCAGTATTTT.